The clone carrying this T cell receptor (beta chain) was counted ten times or more. The antigen remains undetermined. The source of the sample is a study of blood T cells in healthy people across ages. Study-level findings and limits: Correlation between TCR beta diversity and naive T cell percentage was strong.

The ends were cut back, 2 bases at V and 7 bases at J, with 14 bases in the middle. This CDR3 region has 14 residues. Germline V gene sequence: CDR1 SGHTA, CDR2 FQGTGA. The authors ran a second PCR of 7 to 11 cycles using a sample-barcoded 5' primer and a J-beta primer mix. TCRdb reanalysed the 5' RACE reads using MiXCR and keeps one entry per CDR3 protein. The table has 710,000 or so distinct CDR3 sequences, 32% seen once; the top ten hold just over 15%. J is TRBJ2-5 and V is TRBV7-3, with D perhaps TRBD1 or TRBD2 (6 bases each). The sequence derives from a woman at least 80 years old in good health. The sample consisted of blood. The CDR3 spells CASSLAGGHGTQYF. CDR3 DNA: TGTGCCAGCAGCTTAGCTGGGGGGCATGGGACCCAGTACTTC. The complete variable domain, with remaining parts taken from reference TRBV7-3 and TRBJ2-5, reads GAGVSQTPSNKVTEKGKYVELRCDPISGHTALYWYRQSLGQGPEFLIYFQGTGAADDSGLPNDRFFAVRPEGSVSTLKIQRTERGDSAVYLCASSLAGGHGTQYFGPGTRLLVL.